Following are 21 T cell receptor beta chains from one sample sequenced in a study of shared clonotypes between healthy human individuals (dated by TCRdb to the early 2020s). Library prep was done by the immunoSEQ multiplex PCR assay. TCRdb carries this immuneACCESS record with in-frame sequences only. Its versions omit some clonotypes, under half of them owing to an unresolved V gene in the studies checked, with the rest unexplained. In this sample the table shows some 2,000,000 clones, just under 95% of which occur a single time. The ten largest clones represent approximately 1.2% of the sample. CD8 naive samples were CD45RO-negative cells positively selected for CCR7, giving a CD45RA+CCR7+ population that excluded TemRA cells. Sequenced input: naive CD8+ T cells sorted from blood. The sample's cell subset or site, from its label and the paper: CD45RA+CCR7+. Receptor source: a man in his late teens or twenties in good health.

Only one count was recorded for this clone. The chain employs TRBV7-9 and TRBJ2-5; unclear D gene. Germline CDR1 is SEHNR and CDR2 is FQNEAQ (reference sequence). This CDR3 is built from 15 residues. The V end was cut by 1 base, the J end by 5 bases, with 14 bases between. Here the CDR3 reads CASSLGIGNGETQYF. The CDR3 bases are TGTGCCAGCAGCTTAGGAATAGGGAACGGGGAGACCCAGTACTTC.

This CDR3 reads CASSYGTGRYEQYF. As DNA, the CDR3 is TGCGCCAGCAGTTACGGGACAGGGAGGTACGAGCAGTACTTC. The V and J genes are TRBV5-1 and TRBJ2-7; 9 bases match TRBD1. The CDR3 totals 14 residues. CDR1 and CDR2 (germline): SGHRS, YFSETQ. Trimming cost V 5 bases and J 4 bases; bases outside gene matches: 7. Together with reference TRBV5-1 and TRBJ2-7, the CDR3 gives the full variable domain: KAGVTQTPRYLIKTRGQQVTLSCSPISGHRSVSWYQQTPGQGLQFLFEYFSETQRNKGNFPGRFSGRQFSNSRSEMNVSTLELGDSALYLCASSYGTGRYEQYFGPGTRLTVT.

The gene calls are TRBV5-6 and TRBJ2-1; a possible D gene is TRBD2 (7 bases). The germline V and J ends were trimmed by 1 base and 3 bases, with 11 bases remaining between them. The CDR3 has 15 residues. In germline, CDR1 is SGHDT, CDR2 YYEEEE. The CDR3 spells CASSLRGAFYNEQFF. The CDR3 nucleotides are TGTGCCAGCAGCTTGCGGGGGGCCTTCTACAATGAGCAGTTCTTC.

This chain uses TRBV7-3 with TRBJ1-6; D unclear. Germline V CDR1 and CDR2: SGHTA, FQGTGA. V dropped 5 bases and J dropped 7 bases, with 12 bases sitting between them. This CDR3 region has 14 residues. The CDR3 sequence: CASSQGLENSPLHF. The CDR3 DNA follows: TGTGCCAGCAGCCAAGGACTGGAAAATTCACCCCTCCACTTT.

The rearrangement links TRBV6-6 to TRBJ2-7; TRBD1 might be the D (5 bases). Germline values: CDR1 MNHNY, CDR2 SVGAGI (reference sequence). This CDR3 is 15 amino acids long. Trimming took 0 bases from V and 6 from J, leaving 15 bases between them. CDR3 DNA sequence: TGTGCCAGCAGTTACTCGAAGGACACCGGTCTCGAGCAGTACTTC. Its protein is CASSYSKDTGLEQYF.

The V call is TRBV7-9, the J call TRBJ2-5; 8 bases line up with TRBD2. This CDR3 comprises 16 residues. V was pared by 4 bases and J by 5 bases, with 12 bases of the junction left unmatched. Germline assignment: CDR1 SEHNR and CDR2 FQNEAQ (reference sequence). The CDR3 reads CASSSFTGGPGETQYF. CDR3 bases: TGTGCCAGCAGCTCTTTCACGGGAGGGCCTGGGGAGACCCAGTACTTC.

The chain carries TRBV4-1 and TRBJ2-7; D might be TRBD1 (5 bases). This CDR3 is built from 16 residues. V lost 0 bases, J lost 3 bases, and 15 bases lay in between. Germline assignment: CDR1 MGHRA and CDR2 YSYEKL. CDR3 in amino acids: CASSQDNPGSLYEQYF. As DNA, the CDR3 is TGCGCCAGCAGCCAAGACAACCCAGGGTCACTCTACGAGCAGTACTTC.

This clone is a singleton in its sample. The chain is built from TRBV4-1 and TRBJ2-3, with 13 bases that match TRBD2. Germline loops: CDR1 MGHRA, CDR2 YSYEKL. V shed 4 bases, J shed 0 bases, and the junction held 7 bases outside the gene matches. CDR3 length: 18 amino acids. CDR3 amino acids: CASSRGTSGVGSTDTQYF. The CDR3 bases are TGCGCCAGCAGCCGAGGGACTAGCGGGGTAGGAAGCACAGATACGCAGTATTTT.

V usage is TRBV4-2 and J usage is TRBJ1-1, with TRBD1 as a possible D gene (6 bases). This CDR3 comprises 15 residues. Germline V gene lookup returns CDR1 LGHNA and CDR2 YNFKEQ. V lost 4 bases and J 4 bases, leaving 16 bases between the germline ends. CDR3 residues: CASSPPWGAATEAFF. The CDR3 region has the DNA TGTGCCAGCAGCCCCCCCTGGGGGGCGGCCACTGAAGCTTTCTTT.

The chain couples TRBV5-4 to TRBJ2-1; 7 bases align to TRBD2. The V segment lost 3 bases and the J segment 8 bases; nucleotides outside the gene matches: 14. The CDR3 is 16 amino acids. The germline V gene has CDR1 SGHNT and CDR2 YYREEE (reference sequence). The CDR3 protein is CASSSKAGLAVDEQFF. The CDR3 nucleotides read TGTGCCAGCAGCTCAAAAGCGGGCCTAGCGGTAGATGAGCAGTTCTTC.

This sequence joins TRBV7-9 and TRBJ2-5; D might be TRBD1 (6 bases). Trimming pared 7 bases from V and 1 base from J, leaving 10 bases between. The germline V gene has CDR1 SEHNR and CDR2 FQNEAQ (reference sequence). This CDR3 contains 13 residues. CDR3 amino acids: CASNNRAQETQYF. CDR3 sequence (DNA): TGTGCCAGCAACAACAGGGCCCAAGAGACCCAGTACTTC.

The chain joins TRBV5-8 to TRBJ2-1; TRBD2 aligns across 7 bases. V dropped 1 base and J dropped 10; count of bases not matched to a gene: 2. From germline, CDR1 is SGHTS and CDR2 YDEGEE. This CDR3 has 12 amino acids. CDR3 DNA: TGTGCCAGCAGCTTGATACTAGCGGAGCAGTTCTTC. Translated: CASSLILAEQFF.

The chain recombines TRBV6-5 with TRBJ2-6; D remains ambiguous. The CDR3 runs 14 residues. From germline, CDR1 is MNHEY and CDR2 SVGAGI. The germline V and J ends were trimmed by 7 bases and 0 bases, with 7 bases remaining between them. The CDR3 protein is CASTESSGANVLTF. CDR3 bases: TGTGCCAGCACGGAGAGCTCTGGGGCCAACGTCCTGACTTTC.

The chain has TRBV29-1 and TRBJ1-1, with D unresolved. The CDR3 has 13 amino acids. Germline CDR1 reads SQVTM; CDR2 reads ANQGSEA. V lost 4 bases and J lost 1, with 10 bases in between. The CDR3 loop reads CSVAVGRNTEAFF. CDR3 coding DNA: TGCAGCGTTGCAGTCGGGAGGAACACTGAAGCTTTCTTT. The full variable domain, its missing parts supplied by reference TRBV29-1 and TRBJ1-1, is SAVISQKPSRDICQRGTSLTIQCQVDSQVTMMFWYRQQPGQSLTLIATANQGSEATYESGFVIDKFPISRPNLTFSTLTVSNMSPEDSSIYLCSVAVGRNTEAFFGQGTRLTVV.

The chain joins TRBV5-6 to TRBJ1-2; no firm D call. The CDR3 has 16 residues. Trimming took off 3 bases at V and 5 bases at J, with 20 bases between the two ends. Germline V lookup: CDR1 SGHDT, CDR2 YYEEEE. CDR3 in amino acids: CASSSGPVFTSYGYTF. The CDR3, as DNA: TGTGCCAGCAGCTCGGGTCCCGTATTTACTAGTTATGGCTACACCTTC.

This clone was seen just once. This rearrangement joins TRBV10-3 to TRBJ1-2, with no clear D. This CDR3 has 12 amino acids. V was trimmed by 4 bases and J by 6 bases, leaving 9 bases between them. The V gene's germline CDR1 is ENHRY and CDR2 SYGVKD. The DNA for the CDR3 is TGTGCCATCAGTGTGGGCCATGATGGCTACACCTTC. It codes for CAISVGHDGYTF.

This sequence joins TRBV9 and TRBJ2-7, with 8 bases lining up with TRBD1. CDR3 size: 15 residues. The germline CDR1 and CDR2 sequences are SGDLS and YYNGEE. The J segment lost 6 bases and the V segment lost 0 bases, leaving 8 bases of the junction unmatched. In nucleotides, the CDR3 is TGTGCCAGCAGCGTAGCCGGGCAGGGGGCCATCGAGCAGTACTTC. Residues: CASSVAGQGAIEQYF. Complete variable domain (other parts from reference TRBV9 and TRBJ2-7): DSGVTQTPKHLITATGQRVTLRCSPRSGDLSVYWYQQSLDQGLQFLIQYYNGEERAKGNILERFSAQQFPDLHSELNLSSLELGDSALYFCASSVAGQGAIEQYFGPGTRLTVT.

The chain recombines TRBV5-6 with TRBJ2-5; D call uncertain. There are 13 residues in the CDR3. Deletions cut 4 bases from V and 2 bases from J, with 9 bases between. Germline V gene data show CDR1 as SGHDT and CDR2 as YYEEEE. CDR3 in DNA: TGTGCCAGCAGCCAGGACCTACAAGAGACCCAGTACTTC. As protein: CASSQDLQETQYF. Using reference TRBV5-6 and TRBJ2-5 for the parts outside the CDR3, the full variable domain is DAGVTQSPTHLIKTRGQQVTLRCSPKSGHDTVSWYQQALGQGPQFIFQYYEEEERQRGNFPDRFSGHQFPNYSSELNVNALLLGDSALYLCASSQDLQETQYFGPGTRLLVL.

The rearrangement joins TRBV7-2 to TRBJ2-5; TRBD2 aligns across 9 bases. Trimming took 2 bases from V and 4 from J; bases not matched to a gene: 8. The CDR3 loop spans 16 amino acids. Germline assignment: CDR1 SGHTA and CDR2 FQGNSA. The CDR3 sequence: CASSLRLADPSETQYF. In nucleotides, the CDR3 is TGTGCCAGCAGCTTAAGACTAGCGGACCCCTCAGAGACCCAGTACTTC.

The chain joins TRBV7-2 to TRBJ2-7; a weak D match, TRBD1 (6 bases). This CDR3 spans 13 amino acids. The germline V and J ends were trimmed by 5 bases and 5 bases, with 13 bases remaining between them. In germline, CDR1 is SGHTA, CDR2 FQGNSA. The CDR3: CASSQQGIHEQYF. CDR3 bases: TGTGCCAGCAGCCAACAGGGCATCCACGAGCAGTACTTC.

V usage is TRBV9 and J usage is TRBJ2-5, with D unresolved. The CDR3 runs 12 residues. Between the trimmed V and J ends, which lost 4 bases and 5 bases, there was a span of 9 bases. From germline, CDR1 is SGDLS and CDR2 YYNGEE. DNA for the CDR3: TGTGCCAGCAGCTCCACGGAGGAGACCCAGTACTTC. This gives the protein CASSSTEETQYF.